Below are 23 T cell receptor beta chains sequenced from a single sample in a study of neurological immune-mediated disorders. Using its own MiXCR run on the 5' RACE reads, TCRdb lists one record per CDR3 protein. The table has 50,000 to 55,000 distinct CDR3 sequences, over 3.5% seen once. Sample: PBMCs. The receptors originated from a man aged 60 to 69 with multiple sclerosis.

This clonotype was recorded at least ten times. V and J are TRBV7-2 and TRBJ2-2; 12 nucleotides line up with TRBD2. Germline CDR1 SGHTA, CDR2 FQGNSA. Losses at the gene ends were 6 bases for V and 3 bases for J; bases not matched to a gene: 2. This CDR3 has 15 residues. The CDR3 here is CASSWTSGDTGELFF. The CDR3, as DNA: TGTGCCAGCAGTTGGACTAGCGGGGACACCGGGGAGCTGTTTTTT.

This clonotype was recorded many times. V is TRBV12-3 or TRBV12-4 and J is TRBJ2-7, with D tentatively TRBD1 (7 bases). The V and J ends lost 6 bases and 3 bases respectively, with 18 bases between them. The CDR3 runs to 15 residues. CDR3 nucleotides: TGTGCCAGCAGGCCGACAGGGCGGGGAAACTACGAGCAGTACTTC. It specifies CASRPTGRGNYEQYF.

This clonotype was seen many times. The rearrangement joins TRBV5-1 to TRBJ2-2; 9 bases map to TRBD2. Trimming at V came to 4 bases and at J to 1 base, leaving 5 bases not matched to a gene. The CDR3 is 16 residues long. In germline, CDR1 is SGHRS, CDR2 YFSETQ. Written as DNA, the CDR3 is TGCGCCAGCAGCCAGACTAGCGGAGTGAACACCGGGGAGCTGTTTTTT. Protein: CASSQTSGVNTGELFF.

A note on this clonotype: The junction departs from germline at one end; a sequencing error may be responsible. The chain has TRBV5-1 and TRBJ1-1; a possible D gene is TRBD1 (5 bases). Germline-derived CDR1 and CDR2 are SGHRS and YFSETQ. The CDR3 is 11 residues long. CDR3 sequence (DNA): TGCGACAGCAGCTCCGGGGCCGAAGCTTACTTT. Residues: CDSSSGAEAYF.

This clonotype came up many times. The chain carries TRBV6-5 and TRBJ1-2; 11 bases fit TRBD1. This CDR3 contains 15 residues. Germline values: CDR1 MNHEY, CDR2 SVGAGI. Unmatched junction bases numbered 8, after V lost 7 bases and J lost 4 bases. The CDR3: CASIQDRGQVYGYTF. Here the CDR3 DNA reads TGTGCCAGCATCCAGGACAGGGGGCAGGTCTATGGCTACACCTTC.

In its sample, this clonotype ranks as medium-sized. This chain joins TRBV3-1 and TRBJ1-3; weak D call: TRBD1 (5 bases). The CDR3 covers 17 residues. Germline V gives CDR1 LGHDT, CDR2 YNNKEL (reference sequence). V dropped 1 base and J dropped 2 bases, with 15 bases sitting between them. The CDR3 loop is CASSQGKGFLTGNTIYF. For the CDR3, the DNA is TGTGCCAGCAGCCAAGGCAAGGGGTTTCTCACTGGAAACACCATATATTTT.

This clonotype was counted many times. The gene calls are TRBV5-5 and TRBJ2-5; TRBD2 matches 8 bases. The V gene's germline CDR1 is SGHKS and CDR2 YYEKEE (reference sequence). This CDR3 has 16 residues. V lost 3 bases, J lost 1 base, and 8 bases stayed unmatched. This CDR3 reads CASSSPTSVPQETQYF. The CDR3 region has the DNA TGTGCCAGCAGCTCTCCGACTAGCGTCCCCCAAGAGACCCAGTACTTC. Combining the CDR3 with reference TRBV5-5 and TRBJ2-5 gives the whole variable domain DAGVTQSPTHLIKTRGQQVTLRCSPISGHKSVSWYQQVLGQGPQFIFQYYEKEERGRGNFPDRFSARQFPNYSSELNVNALLLGDSALYLCASSSPTSVPQETQYFGPGTRLLVL.

At least ten counts were recorded for this clonotype. CDR3: CSASFKGEFYGYTF. Written as DNA, the CDR3 is TGCAGTGCCAGTTTTAAGGGAGAATTCTATGGCTACACCTTC. The V and J genes are TRBV20-1 and TRBJ1-2; no clear D gene. Germline CDR1 reads DFQATT; CDR2 reads SNEGSKA (reference sequence). The germline V and J ends were trimmed by 6 bases and 4 bases, with 18 bases remaining between them. This CDR3 spans 14 amino acids.

This clonotype was recorded many times. The gene calls are TRBV3-1 and TRBJ2-1; D gene unclear. CDR1 and CDR2 from the germline V gene are LGHDT and YNNKEL (reference sequence). The CDR3 runs to 13 residues. V was cut by 4 bases and J by 11 bases, with 15 bases left in between. The chain's CDR3 is CASSRTEGTKQFF. CDR3 bases: TGTGCCAGCAGCCGGACGGAAGGCACCAAGCAGTTCTTC.

The chain uses TRBV5-1 and TRBJ2-1; D is ambiguous. Germline values: CDR1 SGHRS, CDR2 YFSETQ. The CDR3 has 14 amino acids. V lost 4 bases and J 0 bases, leaving 8 bases between the germline ends. The CDR3 DNA reads TGCGCCAGCAGCGGTGGGAACTCCTACAATGAGCAGTTCTTC. Its translation: CASSGGNSYNEQFF.

This clonotype was counted ten times or more. The chain couples TRBV10-3 to TRBJ2-1, with 7 bases matching TRBD2. V lost 7 bases, J lost 9 bases, and 12 bases stayed unmatched. The germline gives CDR1 ENHRY, CDR2 SYGVKD. CDR3 size: 14 residues. CDR3 coding DNA: TGTGCCATCACCCGGGGGGTTACAGTGAGTGAGCAGTTCTTC. It specifies CAITRGVTVSEQFF.

This clonotype was observed many times. This chain joins TRBV24-1 and TRBJ2-1; tentatively, D is TRBD1 or TRBD2 (6 bases each). V lost 8 bases and J 9 bases, leaving 16 bases between the germline ends. The CDR3 is 13 residues long. CDR1 and CDR2 (germline): KGHDR, SFDVKD. In DNA, the CDR3 is TGTGCCACCAATCTAGGGGGGTCGGGTGAGCAGTTCTTC. This codes for CATNLGGSGEQFF.

This clonotype was counted at least ten times. V and J are TRBV20-1 and TRBJ2-3, with TRBD1 identical over 9 bases. Germline lookup yields CDR1 DFQATT and CDR2 SNEGSKA (reference sequence). The CDR3 runs 16 residues. CDR3 bases: TGCAGGGTTGGCAATGTCCAGGACAGGGGAACAGATACGCAGTATTTT. Amino acid sequence: CRVGNVQDRGTDTQYF.

This clonotype showed up many times. The rearrangement joins TRBV5-1 to TRBJ2-7; D possibly corresponds to TRBD1 (6 bases). This CDR3 spans 17 amino acids. The germline gives CDR1 SGHRS, CDR2 YFSETQ. V gave up 0 bases and J gave up 0 bases, with 16 bases separating them. CDR3 DNA sequence: TGCGCCAGCAGCTTGGGCCCAGTGGGGGCTACCTCCTACGAGCAGTACTTC. Residues: CASSLGPVGATSYEQYF. The whole variable domain, remainder taken from reference TRBV5-1 and TRBJ2-7, is KAGVTQTPRYLIKTRGQQVTLSCSPISGHRSVSWYQQTPGQGLQFLFEYFSETQRNKGNFPGRFSGRQFSNSRSEMNVSTLELGDSALYLCASSLGPVGATSYEQYFGPGTRLTVT.

The V and J genes are TRBV15 and TRBJ2-1; D is ambiguous. V lost 5 bases to trimming and J lost 0 bases, with 8 bases between them. The CDR3 totals 14 residues. Per germline, CDR1 LNHNV and CDR2 YYDKDF (reference sequence). The CDR3 nucleotides read TGTGCCACCAGCCCCTTCGGCTCCTACAATGAGCAGTTCTTC. It specifies CATSPFGSYNEQFF.

This clonotype has a count of ten or more. J is TRBJ1-1 and V is TRBV20-1; 8 nucleotides agree with TRBD1. Germline CDR1 DFQATT, CDR2 SNEGSKA (reference sequence). CDR3 length: 12 amino acids. Unmatched junction bases numbered 4, after V lost 6 bases and J lost 4 bases. CDR3 DNA sequence: TGCAGTGCCCCCGACAGGGGCACTGAAGCTTTCTTT. Protein sequence: CSAPDRGTEAFF.

This clonotype has at least ten counts. The chain uses TRBV18 and TRBJ2-2, with D possibly called TRBD1 or TRBD2 (7 bases each). Germline V lookup: CDR1 KGHSH, CDR2 LQKENI. The CDR3 is 17 amino acids. With 6 bases removed from V and 4 bases from J, the gap between germline ends came to 21 bases. CDR3 DNA sequence: TGTGCCAGCTCCCCAGCAGGGGGGGACCGAGTCACCGGGGAGCTGTTTTTT. Its protein is CASSPAGGDRVTGELFF.

The rearrangement links TRBV5-6 to TRBJ2-7; 8 nucleotides agree with TRBD1. This CDR3 has 13 amino acids. Germline values: CDR1 SGHDT, CDR2 YYEEEE. With 7 bases clipped from V and 7 bases from J, the junction kept 10 bases outside the gene matches. CDR3 sequence: CASGRQGIKEQYF. The CDR3 nucleotides are TGTGCCAGCGGCCGACAGGGGATCAAAGAGCAGTACTTC.

This clonotype was picked up many times. The CDR3 reads CSQFSSGRSDTEAFF. CDR3 in DNA: TGCAGTCAGTTCTCCTCAGGGAGGTCGGACACTGAAGCTTTCTTT. The V and J genes are TRBV20-1 and TRBJ1-1, with D tentatively TRBD1 (5 bases). Germline loops: CDR1 DFQATT, CDR2 SNEGSKA (reference sequence). The CDR3 extends over 15 amino acids. V dropped 8 bases and J dropped 3 bases, with 22 bases sitting between them.

The table lists this clonotype with a few counts. V and J are TRBV20-1 and TRBJ1-1; D not resolved. V was shortened by 7 bases and J by 5 bases, with 11 bases between the two germline ends. CDR1 and CDR2 from the germline V gene are DFQATT and SNEGSKA (reference sequence). The CDR3 runs 11 residues. CDR3 sequence reads: CSVSRGTEAFF. Here the CDR3 DNA reads TGCAGTGTTTCCAGAGGGACTGAAGCTTTCTTT.

This clonotype was counted ten times or more. The chain joins TRBV2 to TRBJ1-2; 8 nucleotides align to TRBD1. Germline V gene data show CDR1 as SNHLY and CDR2 as FYNNEI. The CDR3 consists of 12 residues. Trimming removed 9 bases from V and 6 bases from J; junction bases left unmatched: 6. DNA for the CDR3: TGTGCCAGTTGGACAGGGATGCATGGCTACACCTTC. This translates into CASWTGMHGYTF.

This clonotype was seen at least ten times. This chain joins TRBV12-3 or TRBV12-4 and TRBJ2-7; no firm D call. CDR3 length equals 15 residues. V lost 3 bases, J lost 0 bases, and 12 bases lay in between. The DNA for the CDR3 is TGTGCCAGCAGTTTGAAATTAGGGATCTCCTACGAGCAGTACTTC. Residues: CASSLKLGISYEQYF.

This clonotype was detected ten times or more. The chain has TRBV5-1 and TRBJ2-5; tentatively, D is TRBD2 (5 bases). The length of the CDR3 is 13 residues. The ends were cut back, 1 base at V and 2 bases at J, with 6 bases in the middle. Germline V gives CDR1 SGHRS, CDR2 YFSETQ. The CDR3 sequence: CASSLRGQETQYF. The CDR3 region has the DNA TGCGCCAGCAGCTTGCGGGGACAAGAGACCCAGTACTTC.